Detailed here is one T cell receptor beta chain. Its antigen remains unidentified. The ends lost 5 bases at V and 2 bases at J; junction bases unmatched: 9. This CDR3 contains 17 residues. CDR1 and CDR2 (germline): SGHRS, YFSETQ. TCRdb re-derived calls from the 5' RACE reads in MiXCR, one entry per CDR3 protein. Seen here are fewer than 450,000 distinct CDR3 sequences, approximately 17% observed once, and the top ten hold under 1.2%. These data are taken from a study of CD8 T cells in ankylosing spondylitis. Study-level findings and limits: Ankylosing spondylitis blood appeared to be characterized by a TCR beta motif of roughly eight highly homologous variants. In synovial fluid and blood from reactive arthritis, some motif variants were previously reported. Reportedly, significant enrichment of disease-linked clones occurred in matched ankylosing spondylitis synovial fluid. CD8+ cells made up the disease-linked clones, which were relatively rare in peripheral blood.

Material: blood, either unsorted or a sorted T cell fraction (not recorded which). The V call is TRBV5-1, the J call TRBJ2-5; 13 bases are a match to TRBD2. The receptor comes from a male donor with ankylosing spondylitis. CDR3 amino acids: CASRQGLAGLLQETQYF. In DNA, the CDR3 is TGCGCCAGCAGACAGGGACTAGCGGGGCTCCTGCAAGAGACCCAGTACTTC.